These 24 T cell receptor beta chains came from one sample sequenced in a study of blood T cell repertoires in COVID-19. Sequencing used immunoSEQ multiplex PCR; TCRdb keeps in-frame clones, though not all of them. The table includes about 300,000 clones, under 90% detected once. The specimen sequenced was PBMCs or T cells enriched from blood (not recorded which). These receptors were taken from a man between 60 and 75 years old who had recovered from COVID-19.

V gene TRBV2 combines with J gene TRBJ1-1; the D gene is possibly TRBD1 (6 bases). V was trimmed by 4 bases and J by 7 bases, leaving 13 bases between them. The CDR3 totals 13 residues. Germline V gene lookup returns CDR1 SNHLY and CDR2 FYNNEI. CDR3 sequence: CASSGLSQGEAFF. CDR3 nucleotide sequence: TGTGCCAGCAGTGGATTGTCACAGGGTGAAGCTTTCTTT. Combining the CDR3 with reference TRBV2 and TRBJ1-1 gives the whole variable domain EPEVTQTPSHQVTQMGQEVILRCVPISNHLYFYWYRQILGQKVEFLVSFYNNEISEKSEIFDDQFSVERPDGSNFTLKIRSTKLEDSAMYFCASSGLSQGEAFFGQGTRLTVV.

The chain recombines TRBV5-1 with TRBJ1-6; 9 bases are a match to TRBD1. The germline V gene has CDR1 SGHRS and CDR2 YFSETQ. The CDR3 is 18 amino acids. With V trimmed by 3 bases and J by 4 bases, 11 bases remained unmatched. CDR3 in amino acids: CASSWASGTGFYNSPLHF. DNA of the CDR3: TGCGCCAGCAGCTGGGCCTCCGGGACAGGGTTTTATAATTCACCCCTCCACTTT.

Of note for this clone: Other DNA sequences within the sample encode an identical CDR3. The CDR3 bases are TGCGCCAGCAGCTTGCAAGCGGGATCCTACAATGAGCAGTTCTTC. It is translated as CASSLQAGSYNEQFF. The chain couples TRBV5-1 to TRBJ2-1; 7 bases line up with TRBD2. CDR1 SGHRS and CDR2 YFSETQ come from the germline V gene. This CDR3 spans 15 amino acids. The junction had 2 bases not matched to a gene; V was cut back by 1 base and J by 1 base.

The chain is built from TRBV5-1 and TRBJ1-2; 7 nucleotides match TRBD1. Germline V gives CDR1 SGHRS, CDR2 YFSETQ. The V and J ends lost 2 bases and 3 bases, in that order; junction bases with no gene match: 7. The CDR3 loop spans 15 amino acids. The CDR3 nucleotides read TGCGCCAGCAGCTTCGAAACCGGGACAGACTATGGCTACACCTTC. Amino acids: CASSFETGTDYGYTF.

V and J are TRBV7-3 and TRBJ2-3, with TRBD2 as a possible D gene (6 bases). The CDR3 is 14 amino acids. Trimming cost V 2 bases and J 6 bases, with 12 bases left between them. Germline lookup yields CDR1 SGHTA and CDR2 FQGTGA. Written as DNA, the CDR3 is TGTGCCAGCAGCTTAGGGGGGAGTCTCGATACGCAGTATTTT. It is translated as CASSLGGSLDTQYF.

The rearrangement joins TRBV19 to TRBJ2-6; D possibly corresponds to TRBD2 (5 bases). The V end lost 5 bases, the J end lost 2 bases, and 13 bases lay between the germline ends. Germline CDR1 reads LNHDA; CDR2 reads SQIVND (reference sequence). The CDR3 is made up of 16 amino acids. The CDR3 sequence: CASSPRVDPGANVLTF. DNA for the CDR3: TGTGCCAGTAGTCCGCGGGTCGACCCTGGGGCCAACGTCCTGACTTTC.

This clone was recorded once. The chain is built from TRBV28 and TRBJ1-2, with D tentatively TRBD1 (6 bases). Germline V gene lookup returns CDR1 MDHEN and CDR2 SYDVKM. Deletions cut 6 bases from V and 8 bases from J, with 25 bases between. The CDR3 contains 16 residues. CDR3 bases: TGTGCCAGCAGCCCCCGGCGGGGGCTGGGGAGGAACGGCTACACCTTC. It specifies CASSPRRGLGRNGYTF.

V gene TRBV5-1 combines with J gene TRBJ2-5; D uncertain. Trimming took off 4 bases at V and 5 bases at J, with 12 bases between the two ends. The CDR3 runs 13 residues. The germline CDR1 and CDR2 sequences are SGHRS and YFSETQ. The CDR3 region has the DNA TGCGCCAGCAGCCCAGGTGACCGGGAGACCCAGTACTTC. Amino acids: CASSPGDRETQYF.

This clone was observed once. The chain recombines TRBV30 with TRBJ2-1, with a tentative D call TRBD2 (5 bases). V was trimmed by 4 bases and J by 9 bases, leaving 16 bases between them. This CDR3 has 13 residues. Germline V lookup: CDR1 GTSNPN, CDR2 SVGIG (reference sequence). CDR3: CAWNPAEVGEQFF. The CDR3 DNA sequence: TGTGCCTGGAATCCAGCGGAGGTGGGTGAGCAGTTCTTC. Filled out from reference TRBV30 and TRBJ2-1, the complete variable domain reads SQTIHQWPATLVQPVGSPLSLECTVEGTSNPNLYWYRQAAGRGLQLLFYSVGIGQISSEVPQNLSASRPQDRQFILSSKKLLLSDSGFYLCAWNPAEVGEQFFGPGTRLTVL.

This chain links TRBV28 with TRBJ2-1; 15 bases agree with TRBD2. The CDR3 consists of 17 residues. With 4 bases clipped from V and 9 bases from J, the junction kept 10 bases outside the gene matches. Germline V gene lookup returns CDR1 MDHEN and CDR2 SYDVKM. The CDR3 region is CASSSLGLAGGVSEQFF. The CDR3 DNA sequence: TGTGCCAGCAGTTCCCTGGGACTAGCGGGAGGAGTGAGTGAGCAGTTCTTC.

CDR3 amino acids: CASSQQGANYGYTF. CDR3 nucleotide sequence: TGCGCCAGCAGCCAACAGGGTGCTAACTATGGCTACACCTTC. The rearrangement joins TRBV5-1 to TRBJ1-2, with D tentatively TRBD1 (6 bases). The CDR3 has 14 residues. Germline assignment: CDR1 SGHRS and CDR2 YFSETQ. The V end was cut by 4 bases, the J end by 0 bases, with 10 bases between.

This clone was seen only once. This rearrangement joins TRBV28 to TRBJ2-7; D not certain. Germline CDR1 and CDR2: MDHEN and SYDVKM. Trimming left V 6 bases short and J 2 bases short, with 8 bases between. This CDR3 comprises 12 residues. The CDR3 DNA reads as TGTGCCAGCAGGCGAAGTACCTACGAGCAGTACTTC. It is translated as CASRRSTYEQYF.

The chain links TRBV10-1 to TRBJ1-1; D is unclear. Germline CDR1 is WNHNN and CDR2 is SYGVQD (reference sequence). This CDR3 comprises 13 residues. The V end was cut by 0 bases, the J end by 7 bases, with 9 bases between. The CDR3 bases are TGCGCCAGCAGTGAGTCAGGAGGAATTGAAGCTTTCTTT. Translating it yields CASSESGGIEAFF.

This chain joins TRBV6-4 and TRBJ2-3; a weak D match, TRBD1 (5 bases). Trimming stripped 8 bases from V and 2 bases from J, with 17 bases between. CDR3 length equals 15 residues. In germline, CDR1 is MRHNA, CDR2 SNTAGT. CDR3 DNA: TGTGCCAGCGGGGCAAGATCTCGGTACACAGATACGCAGTATTTT. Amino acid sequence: CASGARSRYTDTQYF.

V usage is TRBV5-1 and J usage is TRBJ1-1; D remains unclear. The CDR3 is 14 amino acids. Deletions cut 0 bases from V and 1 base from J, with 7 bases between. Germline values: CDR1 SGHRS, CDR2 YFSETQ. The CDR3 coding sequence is TGCGCCAGCAGCTTGGGCGGAACGAACACTGAAGCTTTCTTT. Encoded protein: CASSLGGTNTEAFF.

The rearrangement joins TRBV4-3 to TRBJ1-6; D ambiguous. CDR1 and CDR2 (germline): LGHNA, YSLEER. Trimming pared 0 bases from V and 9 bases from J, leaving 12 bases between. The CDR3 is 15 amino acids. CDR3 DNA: TGCGCCAGCAGCCAAGATTCAGAGGGAATTTCACCCCTCCACTTT. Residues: CASSQDSEGISPLHF.

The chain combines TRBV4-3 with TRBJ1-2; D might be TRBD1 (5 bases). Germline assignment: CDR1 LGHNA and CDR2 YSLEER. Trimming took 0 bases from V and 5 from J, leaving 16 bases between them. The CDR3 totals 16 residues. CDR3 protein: CASSQDPSGREYGYTF. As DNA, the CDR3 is TGCGCCAGCAGCCAAGATCCTAGTGGCAGGGAATATGGCTACACCTTC.

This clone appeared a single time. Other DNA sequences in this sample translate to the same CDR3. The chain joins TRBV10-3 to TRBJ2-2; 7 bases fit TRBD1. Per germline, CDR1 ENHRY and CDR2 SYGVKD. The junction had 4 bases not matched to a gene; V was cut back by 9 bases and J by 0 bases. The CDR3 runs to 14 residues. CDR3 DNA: TGTGCCATTGGGACAGTCACGAACACCGGGGAGCTGTTTTTT. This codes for CAIGTVTNTGELFF.

CDR3 in amino acids: CASSRGGWGQFF. CDR3 DNA: TGTGCCAGCAGCCGAGGGGGCTGGGGGCAGTTCTTC. This chain uses TRBV5-4 with TRBJ2-1; TRBD1 aligns across 7 bases. In germline, CDR1 is SGHNT, CDR2 YYREEE (reference sequence). The CDR3 extends over 12 amino acids. V lost 4 bases and J lost 12; bases outside the gene matches: 7.

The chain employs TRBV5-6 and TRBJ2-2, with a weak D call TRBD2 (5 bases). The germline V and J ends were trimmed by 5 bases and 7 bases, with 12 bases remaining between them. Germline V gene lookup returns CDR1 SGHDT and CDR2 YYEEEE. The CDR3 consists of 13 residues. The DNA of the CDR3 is TGTGCCAGCAGGGGCGGGTACGGCGGGGAGCTGTTTTTT. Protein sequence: CASRGGYGGELFF.

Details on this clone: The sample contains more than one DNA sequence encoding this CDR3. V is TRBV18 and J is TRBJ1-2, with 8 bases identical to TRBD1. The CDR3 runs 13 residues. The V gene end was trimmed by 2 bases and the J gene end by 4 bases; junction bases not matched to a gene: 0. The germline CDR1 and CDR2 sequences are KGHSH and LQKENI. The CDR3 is CASSPDRGYGYTF. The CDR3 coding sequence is TGTGCCAGCTCACCAGACAGGGGCTATGGCTACACCTTC.

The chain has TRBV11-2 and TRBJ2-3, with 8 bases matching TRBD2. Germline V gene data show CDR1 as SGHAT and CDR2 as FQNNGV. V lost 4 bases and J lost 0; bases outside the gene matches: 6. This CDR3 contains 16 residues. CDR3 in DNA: TGTGCCAGCAGCTGGGTAGCGGGATCTAGCACAGATACGCAGTATTTT. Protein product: CASSWVAGSSTDTQYF.

The chain's CDR3 is CASSDTGRSTGELFF. CDR3 DNA: TGCGCCAGCAGTGATACAGGGCGGAGCACCGGGGAGCTGTTTTTT. This rearrangement joins TRBV10-1 to TRBJ2-2, with D possibly being TRBD1 (6 bases). V dropped 3 bases and J dropped 4 bases, with 12 bases sitting between them. The CDR3 extends over 15 amino acids. CDR1 and CDR2 (germline): WNHNN, SYGVQD (reference sequence).

CDR3 nucleotides: TGTGCCAGCAGCTTTGCGGCTAGCGGCACAGATACGCAGTATTTT. This codes for CASSFAASGTDTQYF. The V and J genes are TRBV7-9 and TRBJ2-3, with a weak D call TRBD2 (6 bases). The V and J ends lost 3 bases and 1 base respectively, with 11 bases between them. CDR3 length: 15 amino acids. CDR1 and CDR2 (germline): SEHNR, FQNEAQ (reference sequence).